Presented here are 10 T cell receptor beta chains from one specimen sequenced in a study of blood T cell repertoires in COVID-19. Repertoires were generated with immunoSEQ multiplex PCR, while TCRdb's copy carries only in-frame clones and drops some. The table has over 40,000 clones, 70% to 85% seen once. Source material: peripheral blood. The source of these receptors is a human donor in a cohort sampled during active COVID-19.

The V and J genes are TRBV3-1 (or the pseudogene TRBV3-2) and TRBJ2-7, with TRBD2 matching 12 bases. V dropped 5 bases and J dropped 7; count of bases not matched to a gene: 12. The CDR3 runs 16 residues. The germline CDR1 and CDR2 sequences are LGHDT and YNNKEL (reference sequence). DNA for the CDR3: TGTGCCAGCAGCGCCGCCCTAGCGGGAGGGCCGGTAGAGCAGTACTTC. Translated: CASSAALAGGPVEQYF.

The chain has TRBV6-5 and TRBJ2-7; 7 bases fit TRBD1. Losses at the gene ends were 5 bases for V and 2 bases for J; bases not matched to a gene: 6. This CDR3 has 14 amino acids. CDR1 is MNHEY, CDR2 SVGAGI, per germline. Here the CDR3 DNA reads TGTGCCAGCAGTAATGACAGGGCCCCCTACGAGCAGTACTTC. Translated: CASSNDRAPYEQYF.

V gene TRBV5-4 combines with J gene TRBJ2-7; tentative D call: TRBD2 (5 bases). In germline, CDR1 is SGHNT, CDR2 YYREEE (reference sequence). The CDR3 is 13 residues long. V was shortened by 4 bases and J by 5 bases, with 13 bases between the two germline ends. The CDR3 spells CASSRERRDEQYF. The DNA of the CDR3 is TGTGCCAGCAGCAGGGAGAGGAGAGACGAGCAGTACTTC.

The chain is built from TRBV6-5 and TRBJ1-1; D remains ambiguous. The V end was cut by 6 bases, the J end by 5 bases, with 16 bases between. The germline gives CDR1 MNHEY, CDR2 SVGAGI. The CDR3 spans 14 residues. CDR3 in amino acids: CASSSAVHRTEAFF. The CDR3 DNA sequence: TGTGCCAGCAGCTCTGCTGTGCACCGGACTGAAGCTTTCTTT.

This clone showed up just once. The V and J genes are TRBV10-3 and TRBJ1-5, with 8 positions matching TRBD1. The V segment lost 3 bases and the J segment 3 bases; nucleotides outside the gene matches: 4. Germline loops: CDR1 ENHRY, CDR2 SYGVKD. The CDR3 has 15 residues. The CDR3 nucleotides are TGTGCCATCAGTGATTCCAGGGGGCTCAATCAGCCCCAGCATTTT. As protein: CAISDSRGLNQPQHF.

The J gene is TRBJ2-1, the V gene TRBV28, with 11 bases fitting TRBD2. From germline, CDR1 is MDHEN and CDR2 SYDVKM. V was pared by 2 bases and J by 8 bases, with 5 bases of the junction left unmatched. This CDR3 has 15 amino acids. The CDR3 here is CASSLGLAGGYEQFF. CDR3 sequence (DNA): TGTGCCAGCAGTTTAGGGCTAGCGGGAGGCTATGAGCAGTTCTTC.

This chain uses TRBV5-1 with TRBJ1-1; 8 nucleotides line up with TRBD1. In germline, CDR1 is SGHRS, CDR2 YFSETQ. J gave up 4 bases and V 7 bases, and 15 bases lay outside the gene matches. There are 16 residues in the CDR3. In DNA form, the CDR3 reads TGCGCCAGCTCGGACAGGGAGAGGGAAGCGAGCACTGAAGCTTTCTTT. Translated, it gives CASSDREREASTEAFF.

The CDR3 nucleotides are TGTGCCAGCAGCCGAGCGGGAGACACCGGGGAGCTGTTTTTT. Translating gives CASSRAGDTGELFF. The chain is built from TRBV25-1 and TRBJ2-2; 8 bases are shared with TRBD2. Germline V CDR1 and CDR2: MGHDK, SYGVNS. The length of the CDR3 is 14 residues. J was trimmed by 3 bases and V by 6 bases; bases with no gene match: 3.

This chain uses TRBV4-3 with TRBJ1-1; perhaps TRBD1 as D (5 bases). V lost 0 bases, J lost 1 base, and 15 bases lay in between. Germline CDR1 LGHNA, CDR2 YSLEER. The CDR3 contains 17 residues. The DNA for the CDR3 is TGCGCCAGCAGCCAAGAGAGTATGGGGCGGAGGAACACTGAAGCTTTCTTT. Amino acid sequence: CASSQESMGRRNTEAFF.

This chain joins TRBV12-5 and TRBJ1-1; D is uncertain. CDR3 length: 13 residues. In germline, CDR1 is LGHNT, CDR2 FRNRAP. The V gene lost 7 bases and the J gene lost 3 bases, with 12 bases spanning the gap. The CDR3 loop reads CASARRQDTEAFF. CDR3 in DNA: TGTGCTAGTGCCCGAAGACAAGACACTGAAGCTTTCTTT.